Sequencing of this T cell receptor beta chain was carried out in a study of T cell repertoires in cytomegalovirus infection. Study in general: An indication of both CMV infection and matching HLA type came from public TCR beta signatures. Study outcomes and limitations: Frequencies of public TCR beta families were cumulated, and this identified carriers of CMV plus the relevant HLA. In two of eight donors, the top clonotype was HLA-C-restricted CMV-specific.

This clonotype was seen more than once but under ten times. What it binds is not known. Via MiXCR, TCRdb re-called the reads, giving one row per CDR3 protein. The sample shows some 450,000 distinct CDR3 sequences, roughly 31% of them seen only once. The germline V and J ends were trimmed by 1 base and 8 bases, with 9 bases remaining between them. This CDR3 has 13 amino acids. Germline V CDR1 and CDR2: LGHNA, YNFKEQ. This receptor was taken from a human donor in good health (CMV status not recorded). Some clones in this sample may be carry-over from other donors' samples. This chain joins TRBV4-2 and TRBJ1-5; D may be TRBD1 (5 bases). Sequencing used PBMCs. CDR3 in amino acids: CASSQVGGKPQHF. For the CDR3, the DNA is TGTGCCAGCAGCCAAGTGGGGGGGAAGCCCCAGCATTTT.